The 7 T cell receptor beta chains below all came from one sample that was sequenced in a study of graft-versus-host responses after intestinal transplantation. Sequencing was performed with immunoSEQ multiplex PCR; in TCRdb, only in-frame clones are kept and a portion is missing. The table includes about 120,000 clones, just under 95% detected once. These receptors have no identified antigens. Sequenced material: unstimulated CD8+ T cells sorted from spleen or lymph node cells, taken before transplant. These receptor sequences come from a human donor who was the organ donor for an intestinal transplant.

The CDR3 here is CASSGEDRQGYGYTF. The CDR3, as DNA: TGTGCCAGCAGTGGCGAGGACCGCCAAGGCTATGGCTACACCTTC. The rearrangement links TRBV25-1 to TRBJ1-2; the D is unclear. CDR1 MGHDK and CDR2 SYGVNS come from the germline V gene. The V end was cut by 4 bases, the J end by 4 bases, with 16 bases between. The CDR3 is 15 amino acids.

The chain joins TRBV6-6 to TRBJ1-5, with a tentative D call TRBD1 (5 bases). This CDR3 spans 15 amino acids. V was shortened by 0 bases and J by 4 bases, with 10 bases between the two germline ends. Germline V gene lookup returns CDR1 MNHNY and CDR2 SVGAGI (reference sequence). This chain's CDR3 is CASSYSSAGNQPQHF. In DNA, the CDR3 is TGTGCCAGCAGTTACTCGTCGGCAGGGAATCAGCCCCAGCATTTT.

The chain carries TRBV28 and TRBJ1-5; 7 bases are a match to TRBD1. J was trimmed by 5 bases and V by 5 bases; bases with no gene match: 6. CDR1 MDHEN and CDR2 SYDVKM come from the germline V gene. The CDR3 totals 14 residues. The CDR3, as DNA: TGTGCCAGCAGTCTGGGACAGCTCGATCAGCCCCAGCATTTT. It codes for CASSLGQLDQPQHF.

The gene calls are TRBV7-2 and TRBJ2-5; no reliable D call. The CDR3 sequence is 13 residues long. The germline CDR1 and CDR2 sequences are SGHTA and FQGNSA. V was shortened by 2 bases and J by 5 bases, with 9 bases between the two germline ends. The CDR3 loop is CASSLWVGETQYF. The CDR3 DNA follows: TGTGCCAGCAGCTTATGGGTAGGGGAGACCCAGTACTTC.

The rearrangement links TRBV7-6 to TRBJ1-1; 8 bases agree with TRBD1. Germline CDR1 reads SGHVS; CDR2 reads FNYEAQ. With V trimmed by 5 bases and J by 4 bases, 0 bases remained unmatched. This CDR3 has 12 residues. CDR3 in amino acids: CASSTGGTEAFF. The CDR3 DNA reads as TGTGCCAGCAGCACAGGGGGCACTGAAGCTTTCTTT. The full variable domain, its missing parts supplied by reference TRBV7-6 and TRBJ1-1, is GAGVSQSPRYKVTKRGQDVALRCDPISGHVSLYWYRQALGQGPEFLTYFNYEAQQDKSGLPNDRFSAERPEGSISTLTIQRTEQRDSAMYRCASSTGGTEAFFGQGTRLTVV.

A note on this clone: The germline gene is not matched at one end of the junction; a read error may be the cause. Additional DNA sequences in this sample encode the identical CDR3. The V call is TRBV13, the J call TRBJ2-5, with 11 bases lining up with TRBD1. Germline values: CDR1 PRHDT, CDR2 FYEKMQ (reference sequence). The CDR3 totals 14 residues. The CDR3 sequence is CASSSDRGLKTQYF. CDR3 coding DNA: TGTGCTAGCAGCTCGGACAGGGGGCTGAAGACCCAGTACTTC.

The V gene is TRBV9, the J gene TRBJ2-3; D is uncertain. Germline CDR1 reads SGDLS; CDR2 reads YYNGEE. V lost 2 bases and J lost 0, with 13 bases in between. This CDR3 contains 16 residues. This chain's CDR3 is CASSVLYRYSTDTQYF. In nucleotides, the CDR3 is TGTGCCAGCAGCGTTCTATACCGATATAGCACAGATACGCAGTATTTT.